This T cell receptor (beta chain) was identified during a study of T cells of healthy individuals. Germline V gene lookup returns CDR1 SGHDT and CDR2 YYEEEE. This CDR3 spans 17 amino acids. V lost 2 bases and J lost 4; bases outside the gene matches: 9. Only a few counts were recorded for this clonotype. TCRdb passed the 5' RACE reads through MiXCR, listing each CDR3 protein once. This table holds about 53,000 distinct CDR3 sequences, roughly 15% found once. The clonotype was recovered from a human donor in good health. The chain carries TRBV5-6 and TRBJ2-2; 9 positions match TRBD2. CDR3 sequence: CASSFWSSGISTGELFF. DNA of the CDR3: TGTGCCAGCAGCTTCTGGTCTAGCGGGATAAGCACCGGGGAGCTGTTTTTT.